The present TCR beta chain was sequenced within a study of T-cell memory formation after mild COVID-19. Study in general: There were largely donor-specific TCR clusters. Study-level results: Contracting clones localized mainly to CM and EM when CD4+ and mainly to EMRA when CD8+. Some clones that responded were present in memory (sampled pre-infection), which suggests cross-reactive memory joined.

In its sample, this clonotype was seen a few times. Antigen unknown. V shed 4 bases and J 7 bases; nucleotides not matched to a gene: 8. CDR3 length equals 14 residues. CDR1 and CDR2 (germline): SGHAT, FQNNGV. TCR alpha and TCR beta cDNA libraries with sample barcodes and UMIs came from 5'RACE using constant-segment primers. From the 5' RACE reads, TCRdb called clonotypes with MiXCR, one entry per CDR3 protein. This sample carries roughly 250,000 distinct CDR3 sequences, 16% of them seen once, and the ten largest clones take about 4%. The sequence came from a man aged 18 to 30 who had mild COVID-19 (a few samples of this study predate the infection). Cell type and time point are not known. The chain carries TRBV11-2 and TRBJ2-7; 9 bases align to TRBD1. The sequenced sample consisted of PBMCs or a T cell subset sorted from them (not recorded which). CDR3 region: CASSSQQGAREQYV. As DNA, the CDR3 is TGTGCCAGCAGCTCTCAACAGGGGGCCCGGGAGCAGTACGTC.